The following is a TCR beta chain sequence with its context. This clone was seen more than once but under ten times. The antigen it binds to is not known. No base quality values were provided; no much bigger clone lies one nucleotide off. The collaborating institutions used their own protocols to collect whole blood in K2EDTA tubes. For TCRbeta analysis, collaborators shipped samples as frozen whole blood, isolated PBMCs, or DNA extracted from either of those sample types. TCRbeta CDR3 regions were amplified from genomic DNA using the immunoSEQ Assay, a bias-controlled multiplex PCR. Concerning the study's data processing: The number of nucleated cells in each sample was estimated by amplification of reference gene primers within the assay. To quantify the absolute abundance of each unique TCRbeta CDR3 rearrangement, sequence reads were collapsed and filtered. Productive Simpson clonality was computed per sample as the square root of Simpson's diversity index over productive rearrangements. Not all clones reach the TCRdb copy of this immuneACCESS table, which keeps in-frame sequences only. Checked studies attribute under half of the gap to unresolved V genes and leave the rest unexplained. Clonal size and the V and J genes are those of that table, whereas D and trimming came from the DNA. The sample table contains under 300,000 clones; only one count was recorded for about 82% of them. The ten biggest clones cover 9% to 15% of the sample.

The CDR3 goes from the cysteine to the phenylalanine over 16 residues. Of all the DNA, just the CDR3 is kept, 48 bases in frame from base 1. Reading the germline V gene gives CDR1 MGHRA and CDR2 YSYEKL. V trim: 2 bases; J trim: 1 base; unmatched bases: 5. These data are taken from a study of blood T cell repertoires in COVID-19 (dated by TCRdb to 2018 to 2020). Context from the whole study: Collaborator samples came from the United States, Italy and Spain and covered acute and convalescent phases of COVID-19. The prospective study material was composed of cDNA or gDNA derived from T cells, B-cell-depleted T cells, or PBMCs. The dataset comprised deeply sampled blood TCRbeta repertoires from subjects exposed to, actively infected with, or recovered from COVID-19. A freely available public database, intended as a resource for researchers studying the immune response to SARS-CoV-2, is where the repertoires were released. The samples were drawn from the first 160 participants of the ongoing ImmuneRACE study and from some 1,300 subjects provided by 6 global collaborators. The sample metadata nearly always contained a de-identified subject ID, COVID-19 status, age in years and sex. HLA class I and class II types, where available, came from metadata supplied by the sample provider rather than from assay-based typing. General study outcomes and caveats: The amount of clinical and demographic metadata varied by source and participant and was provided uncurated.

Material for sequencing was peripheral blood. This chain is built from TRBV4-1 and TRBJ1-3, and 7 junction bases match TRBD1. The TCR comes from a man aged 80 or over with acute or convalescent COVID-19. For the CDR3, the sequence is CASSQPTGNSGNTIYF. At the DNA level, the sequence is TGCGCCAGCAGCCAACCGACAGGGAATTCTGGAAACACCATATATTTT.